Listed below are T cell receptor beta chains from one sample, sequenced in a study of blood T cells in healthy people across ages. TCRdb reprocessed the 5' RACE reads via MiXCR and lists one record per CDR3 protein. The repertoire holds about 570,000 distinct CDR3 sequences, roughly a quarter seen once, with roughly 3.5% in the top ten. These data are also associated with another study on T cells of mothers and their children.

The sequenced sample consisted of blood. These receptor sequences come from a boy between 2 and 15 years old in good health. Each CDR3 is given with its conserved first and last residue. The D gene is left open where the match is weak. Size is omitted from some rows. Given values are once, few, many or a class for expanded clones.

TRBJ2-7	TRBD2	TRBV7-9	NA	TGTGCCAGCAGCCCCCAGGGCGGGAGTTACTACGAGCAGTACTTC	CASSPQGGSYYEQYF
TRBJ2-5	NA	TRBV7-2	many	TGTGCCAGCAGCTTATCGAGCGGACTCCAAGAGACCCAGTACTTC	CASSLSSGLQETQYF
TRBJ2-7	NA	TRBV20-1	NA	TGCAGTGCTAGAGGGGGGAATAGCTCCTACGAGCAGTACTTC	CSARGGNSSYEQYF
TRBJ2-5	NA	TRBV4-2	NA	TGTGCCAGCAGCCAAGCTCCGATTGGAAAGACCCAGTACTTC	CASSQAPIGKTQYF
TRBJ1-4	TRBD1	TRBV29-1	NA	TGCACCTACAGGAGGGGGCCTAATGAAAAACTGTTTTTT	CTYRRGPNEKLFF
TRBJ1-1	NA	TRBV5-1	NA	TGCGCCAGCAGCAAGGACACTGAAGCTTTCTTT	CASSKDTEAFF
TRBJ2-3	NA	TRBV10-1	few	TGCGCCAGCAGTGAGCGGGACCCAAGCACAGATACGCAGTATTTT	CASSERDPSTDTQYF
TRBJ1-2	NA	TRBV2	NA	TGTGCCAGCCCGTGGCCCGAGAGGGCTAACTATGGCTACACCTTC	CASPWPERANYGYTF
TRBJ2-3	TRBD2	TRBV7-9	NA	TGTGCCAGCAGCAATGAAGCGGGAAGCACAGATACGCAGTATTTT	CASSNEAGSTDTQYF
TRBJ2-5	TRBD2	TRBV5-1	few	TGCGCCAGCAGCGGTAGCGGGAGGGGGCAAGAGACCCAGTACTTC	CASSGSGRGQETQYF
TRBJ2-1	NA	TRBV20-1	NA	TGCAGTGCTAGAGCTCACGTGACGCGAAGCAATGAGCAGTTCTTC	CSARAHVTRSNEQFF
TRBJ2-2	NA	TRBV7-3	few	TGTGCCAGCAGCCTTCTCCCGGGAACCTCAAAAGGGGAGCTGTTTTTT	CASSLLPGTSKGELFF
TRBJ2-7	NA	TRBV27	NA	TGTGCCAGCAATTTGTACAGCCTACGGGGGGAGCAGTACTTC	CASNLYSLRGEQYF
TRBJ2-5	NA	TRBV7-9	once	TGTGCCAGCAGCTTAGTTTTGGTTTTTATAGGGAGCGGGACAGACCAAGAGACCCAGTACTTC	CASSLVLVFIGSGTDQETQYF
TRBJ2-3	TRBD2	TRBV7-6	NA	TGTGCCAGCAGCTTACGGGGTAGCGGGGTACTATCCGGCACAGATACGCAGTATTTT	CASSLRGSGVLSGTDTQYF
TRBJ2-3	NA	TRBV7-9	few	TGTGCCAGCAGCTTACTAGGCGGCGCAGATACGCAGTATTTT	CASSLLGGADTQYF
TRBJ2-6	NA	TRBV29-1	NA	TGCAGCGTGGAGTTCCCCTCAGGGGCCAACGTCCTGACTTTC	CSVEFPSGANVLTF
TRBJ1-1	TRBD1	TRBV3-1	many	TGTGCCAGCTCCCGGACAGGGATGGGCACTGAAGCTTTCTTT	CASSRTGMGTEAFF
TRBJ2-7	TRBD2	TRBV10-3	few	TGTGCCACCGGACTAGCGGTCTACGAGCAGTACTTC	CATGLAVYEQYF
TRBJ1-5	NA	TRBV12-3/TRBV12-4	NA	TGTGCCAGCACCCGGGGTGTTAATCAGCCCCAGCATTTT	CASTRGVNQPQHF